The sequence of this T cell receptor beta chain was determined in a study of OX40 agonist ivuxolimab in advanced cancers. Study-wide results and caveats: Which antigen the expanded peripheral T cells recognized is unknown.

This clone was picked up one time. Its target is unknown. Baseline was the first blood sampling point, followed by cycle 4 day 1 and cycle 7 day 1. Germline V gene sequence: CDR1 GTSNPN, CDR2 SVGIG (reference sequence). The CDR3 is 11 amino acids. Deletions cut 0 bases from V and 4 bases from J, with 4 bases between. The protocol was immunoSEQ multiplex PCR, while the TCRdb copy is restricted to in-frame clones and leaves out a portion. The sample includes tens of thousands of clones, over 75% of them seen just once. This sequence was found in an adult with an advanced solid tumor such as melanoma, head and neck, liver or kidney cancer. The J gene is TRBJ2-7, the V gene TRBV30; D gene unclear. Material: CD4+ or CD8+ T cells sorted from blood, obtained in a trial of the OX40 agonist ivuxolimab. The CDR3 bases are TGTGCCTGGAGTGTACGATACGAGCAGTACTTC. Translation gives CAWSVRYEQYF.